The 16 T cell receptor beta chains in this list originate from one sample, sequenced in a study of shared clonotypes between healthy human individuals. The repertoire was sequenced with immunoSEQ multiplex PCR; TCRdb's copy has only in-frame clones and lacks some. The sample has approximately 2.3 million clones, over 85% seen once; the top ten hold 0.39%. The sample was naive CD4+ T cells from PBMCs. The subset here: CD45RA+ positively selected. Receptors originate from a man aged 18 to 29 in good health. Some clones in this sample may be carry-over from other donors' samples.

This rearrangement joins TRBV23-1 to TRBJ2-3; no clear D. TRBV23-1 is an ORF for which the function is uncertain. V was shortened by 2 bases and J by 3 bases, with 9 bases between the two germline ends. The CDR3 has 14 amino acids. The CDR3 DNA reads TGCGCCAGCAGTCAAGACGCCGATACAGATACGCAGTATTTT. Residues: CASSQDADTDTQYF.

This chain uses TRBV11-2 with TRBJ2-7; maybe TRBD1 (5 bases). Germline V gene data show CDR1 as SGHAT and CDR2 as FQNNGV. V was pared by 4 bases and J by 3 bases, with 16 bases between. CDR3 size: 15 residues. The CDR3 DNA is TGTGCCAGCAGCTCCCTGGGGCAGTTTAACTACGAGCAGTACTTC. It codes for CASSSLGQFNYEQYF.

The chain is built from TRBV18 and TRBJ2-7; D not certain. In germline, CDR1 is KGHSH, CDR2 LQKENI. V was cut by 6 bases and J by 5 bases, with 14 bases left in between. The length of the CDR3 is 13 residues. In nucleotides, the CDR3 is TGTGCCAGCTCGTTACAAATGGGGAACGAGCAGTACTTC. Translation: CASSLQMGNEQYF.

As DNA, the CDR3 is TGTGCCAGCAGTTCCTATCAGCCCCAGCATTTT. It translates to CASSSYQPQHF. The chain is built from TRBV27 and TRBJ1-5; D remains ambiguous. The CDR3 is 11 amino acids. Germline values: CDR1 MNHEY, CDR2 SMNVEV (reference sequence). With 4 bases removed from V and 5 bases from J, the gap between germline ends came to 3 bases.

The V and J genes are TRBV6-1 and TRBJ1-2, with 7 nucleotides matching TRBD1. J was trimmed by 3 bases and V by 4 bases; bases with no gene match: 5. The length of the CDR3 is 14 residues. Per the germline V gene, CDR1 is MNHNS and CDR2 is SASEGT. CDR3 loop: CASSAHRGDYGYTF. In DNA form, the CDR3 reads TGTGCCAGCAGTGCTCACAGGGGTGACTATGGCTACACCTTC.

The rearrangement uses TRBV7-3 and TRBJ2-5, with 7 bases identical to TRBD1. Trimming removed 3 bases from V and 6 bases from J; junction bases left unmatched: 19. This CDR3 has 18 residues. The germline V gene has CDR1 SGHTA and CDR2 FQGTGA. CDR3 DNA: TGTGCCAGCAGCTTCCCTCGAGGGGCCCGGACAGGCTCGCAGACCCAGTACTTC. The encoded protein is CASSFPRGARTGSQTQYF.

V and J are TRBV19 and TRBJ2-7; the D is unclear. The CDR3 length is 12 residues. Trimming left V 8 bases short and J 6 bases short, with 14 bases between. The germline V gene encodes CDR1 LNHDA and CDR2 SQIVND (reference sequence). CDR3 nucleotides: TGTGCCAGTTCGAATAGGGCGGCCGAGCAGTACTTC. It yields the protein CASSNRAAEQYF. The full variable domain, its missing parts supplied by reference TRBV19 and TRBJ2-7, is DGGITQSPKYLFRKEGQNVTLSCEQNLNHDAMYWYRQDPGQGLRLIYYSQIVNDFQKGDIAEGYSVSREKKESFPLTVTSAQKNPTAFYLCASSNRAAEQYFGPGTRLTVT.

A single count supports this clone. The V call is TRBV19, the J call TRBJ2-5; no reliable D call. This CDR3 region has 13 residues. Germline values: CDR1 LNHDA, CDR2 SQIVND (reference sequence). Trimming stripped 5 bases from V and 1 base from J, with 8 bases between. The CDR3 bases are TGTGCCAGTAGTCGCGGATTCCAAGAGACCCAGTACTTC. This sequence encodes CASSRGFQETQYF. Drawing the rest from reference TRBV19 and TRBJ2-5, the complete variable domain is DGGITQSPKYLFRKEGQNVTLSCEQNLNHDAMYWYRQDPGQGLRLIYYSQIVNDFQKGDIAEGYSVSREKKESFPLTVTSAQKNPTAFYLCASSRGFQETQYFGPGTRLLVL.

A note on this clone: Other nucleotide sequences in the sample specify the same CDR3. This chain joins TRBV11-2 and TRBJ2-5, with D perhaps matching TRBD1 (5 bases). From germline, CDR1 is SGHAT and CDR2 FQNNGV. The V gene lost 5 bases and the J gene lost 3 bases, with 7 bases spanning the gap. CDR3 length: 12 amino acids. This CDR3 is CASSPREETQYF. CDR3 sequence (DNA): TGTGCCAGCAGCCCCAGGGAAGAGACCCAGTACTTC.

V usage is TRBV5-4 and J usage is TRBJ1-1; possibly TRBD1 for D (6 bases). V lost 4 bases to trimming and J lost 1 base, with 17 bases between them. The CDR3 sequence is 16 residues long. Germline CDR1 and CDR2: SGHNT and YYREEE (reference sequence). CDR3 in DNA: TGTGCCAGCAGCCTCCCACGCCGGACAGAGAACACTGAAGCTTTCTTT. Translating gives CASSLPRRTENTEAFF.

The V and J genes are TRBV7-8 and TRBJ1-2; 9 nucleotides agree with TRBD1. Trimming removed 4 bases from V and 6 bases from J; junction bases left unmatched: 6. The CDR3 contains 14 residues. In germline, CDR1 is SGHVS, CDR2 FQNEAQ. CDR3 region: CASSSHRGLDGYTF. The DNA of the CDR3 is TGTGCCAGCAGCTCCCACAGGGGGCTCGATGGCTACACCTTC.

The V call is TRBV5-4, the J call TRBJ2-1; D unresolved. The CDR3 has 11 residues. CDR1 is SGHNT and CDR2 is YYREEE in the germline V gene (reference sequence). With 1 base removed from V and 14 bases from J, the gap between germline ends came to 10 bases. The CDR3 reads CASSLYPDEFF. CDR3 DNA sequence: TGTGCCAGCAGCTTGTATCCGGACGAGTTCTTC. Full variable domain (missing parts from reference TRBV5-4 and TRBJ2-1): ETGVTQSPTHLIKTRGQQVTLRCSSQSGHNTVSWYQQALGQGPQFIFQYYREEENGRGNFPPRFSGLQFPNYSSELNVNALELDDSALYLCASSLYPDEFFGPGTRLTVL.

V is TRBV7-3 and J is TRBJ2-3; TRBD2 matches at 10 bases. The J segment lost 6 bases and the V segment lost 6 bases, leaving 9 bases of the junction unmatched. The CDR3 runs 15 residues. Germline assignment: CDR1 SGHTA and CDR2 FQGTGA. The CDR3 region is CASRLGLAGADTQYF. DNA of the CDR3: TGTGCCAGCAGGTTGGGGCTAGCGGGAGCGGATACGCAGTATTTT. The whole variable domain, filled in from reference TRBV7-3 and TRBJ2-3, reads GAGVSQTPSNKVTEKGKYVELRCDPISGHTALYWYRQSLGQGPEFLIYFQGTGAADDSGLPNDRFFAVRPEGSVSTLKIQRTERGDSAVYLCASRLGLAGADTQYFGPGTRLTVL.

The DNA for the CDR3 is TGTGCCAGCAGCGTGTCACTAGCGGGAGCCGGGGAGCTGTTTTTT. Translated, it gives CASSVSLAGAGELFF. The chain links TRBV9 to TRBJ2-2, with 11 bases fitting TRBD2. V shed 2 bases, J shed 6 bases, and the junction held 3 bases outside the gene matches. Germline CDR1 is SGDLS and CDR2 is YYNGEE. This CDR3 has 15 amino acids.

The chain recombines TRBV6-1 with TRBJ2-7; 10 nucleotides match TRBD1. In germline, CDR1 is MNHNS, CDR2 SASEGT. The CDR3 length is 15 residues. Losses at the gene ends were 4 bases for V and 3 bases for J; bases not matched to a gene: 6. CDR3 residues: CASSGGQGVNYEQYF. The DNA of the CDR3 is TGTGCCAGCAGTGGAGGACAGGGGGTAAACTACGAGCAGTACTTC.

The V and J genes are TRBV7-8 and TRBJ2-1; 9 positions match TRBD2. Germline V gene data show CDR1 as SGHVS and CDR2 as FQNEAQ. The CDR3 is 18 residues long. The V segment lost 6 bases and the J segment 1 base; nucleotides outside the gene matches: 13. The CDR3, as DNA: TGTGCCAGCAGACAAGACTCGACTAGCGGTTCTTCCTACAATGAGCAGTTCTTC. It encodes CASRQDSTSGSSYNEQFF.